This T cell receptor (beta chain) was sequenced during a study of T cells in Graves' hyperthyroidism and ophthalmopathy. CDR3 length: 8 amino acids. Germline loops: CDR1 DFQATT, CDR2 SNEGSKA (reference sequence). This clonotype was seen only once. One end of the junction fails to match germline, which may point to a read error. TCR beta CDR3 sequences were amplified from RNA transcripts. Carried out on the TCR CDR3, a first-round RT-PCR used the HTBI primer set. TCRdb used MiXCR to reprocess the multiplex PCR reads, holding one entry per CDR3 protein. Of under 70,000 distinct CDR3 sequences listed, about 50% are singletons.

The sequence was collected from a woman aged 60-75 years with Graves' ophthalmopathy. The specimen was blood. The chain recombines TRBV20-1 with TRBJ2-6, with D hard to call. The CDR3 loop reads CSARVRTF. Written as DNA, the CDR3 is TGCAGTGCTAGAGTCCGGACTTTC.